One sample yielded the 25 T cell receptor beta chains listed below, sequenced in a study of cytomegalovirus exposure and HLA in healthy donors. 13 Jbeta primers and 60 Vbeta primers were used for the PCR. Measured with immunoSEQ multiplex PCR; TCRdb has only the in-frame clones, and not every one. The sample lists 130,000 to 150,000 clones; over 75% were seen once. The sample consisted of PBMCs. The source of these receptors is a woman younger than 45 in good health and CMV-seronegative.

The rearrangement links TRBV7-2 to TRBJ2-1; 7 bases map to TRBD1. Germline V CDR1 and CDR2: SGHTA, FQGNSA. The CDR3 is 16 residues long. V gave up 1 base and J gave up 4 bases; unmatched junction bases: 7. The CDR3: CASSLVPGGLYNEQFF. CDR3 DNA: TGTGCCAGCAGCTTAGTGCCAGGGGGTTTATACAATGAGCAGTTCTTC.

The rearrangement uses TRBV4-1 and TRBJ1-1; D is unclear. This CDR3 contains 12 residues. The germline V gene encodes CDR1 MGHRA and CDR2 YSYEKL. V dropped 1 base and J dropped 7 bases, with 7 bases sitting between them. CDR3 region: CASSQVGGEAFF. The DNA of the CDR3 is TGCGCCAGCAGCCAAGTGGGAGGTGAAGCTTTCTTT.

The V call is TRBV27, the J call TRBJ2-3, with unresolved D. The CDR3 consists of 14 residues. V lost 1 base, J lost 1 base, and 6 bases lay in between. Per germline, CDR1 MNHEY and CDR2 SMNVEV (reference sequence). The CDR3, as DNA: TGTGCCAGCAGTTTATTGGCAGGCACAGATACGCAGTATTTT. Translated: CASSLLAGTDTQYF.

In regard to this clone: This sample includes further DNA sequences coding for the same CDR3. This chain uses TRBV5-1 with TRBJ1-1; D perhaps matches TRBD1 (5 bases). CDR3 length equals 15 residues. Between the trimmed V and J ends, which lost 0 bases and 4 bases, there was a span of 13 bases. In germline, CDR1 is SGHRS, CDR2 YFSETQ. The CDR3 is CASSLADGGSTEAFF. The CDR3 DNA follows: TGCGCCAGCAGCTTGGCCGATGGGGGGAGCACTGAAGCTTTCTTT.

The V and J genes are TRBV6-5 and TRBJ1-1; D possibly corresponds to TRBD1 (6 bases). The CDR3 sequence is 15 residues long. Germline lookup yields CDR1 MNHEY and CDR2 SVGAGI. Trimming shortened V by 6 bases and J by 0 bases, and 14 bases separated the two germline ends. The CDR3 DNA sequence: TGTGCCAGCAGAAGGGGGTGGGAAATGAACACTGAAGCTTTCTTT. This encodes CASRRGWEMNTEAFF.

This clone appeared a single time. The gene calls are TRBV6-5 and TRBJ1-5; the D gene is possibly TRBD1 (6 bases). The CDR3 extends over 13 amino acids. Germline V lookup: CDR1 MNHEY, CDR2 SVGAGI. V was cut by 8 bases and J by 2 bases, with 10 bases left in between. The CDR3 sequence is CASGEGGNQPQHF. The CDR3 DNA reads as TGTGCCAGCGGAGAGGGGGGCAATCAGCCCCAGCATTTT.

The chain is built from TRBV5-1 and TRBJ1-4; possibly TRBD1 for D (5 bases). The V end lost 0 bases, the J end lost 10 bases, and 13 bases lay between the germline ends. The germline CDR1 and CDR2 sequences are SGHRS and YFSETQ. The CDR3 length is 14 residues. The CDR3 protein is CASSLEADQGKLFF. For the CDR3, the DNA is TGCGCCAGCAGCTTGGAGGCAGACCAGGGAAAACTGTTTTTT.

The chain links TRBV7-9 to TRBJ2-3, with a possible D match to TRBD2 (6 bases). Germline V gene sequence: CDR1 SEHNR, CDR2 FQNEAQ (reference sequence). CDR3 length: 11 amino acids. Trimming stripped 10 bases from V and 3 bases from J, with 8 bases between. The CDR3 coding sequence is TGTGCCACAGGGACTACAGATACGCAGTATTTT. Translated, it gives CATGTTDTQYF.

V usage is TRBV29-1 and J usage is TRBJ2-1; TRBD2 aligns across 10 bases. Germline-derived CDR1 and CDR2 are SQVTM and ANQGSEA. V shed 6 bases, J shed 5 bases, and the junction held 16 bases outside the gene matches. The CDR3 consists of 17 residues. The CDR3 sequence: CSVRGVAGGPLNNEQFF. In DNA, the CDR3 is TGCAGCGTCAGAGGGGTAGCGGGGGGACCACTCAACAATGAGCAGTTCTTC.

J is TRBJ2-2 and V is TRBV5-1; D remains ambiguous. Germline CDR1 reads SGHRS; CDR2 reads YFSETQ. This CDR3 is 13 amino acids long. DNA of the CDR3: TGCGCGACATCGTTGGGGAACACCGGGGAGCTGTTTTTT. It translates to CATSLGNTGELFF.

Turning to this clone: This specimen includes other DNA sequences encoding the same CDR3. The chain couples TRBV2 to TRBJ1-5, with unresolved D. V was pared by 6 bases and J by 0 bases, with 6 bases between. This CDR3 contains 13 residues. From germline, CDR1 is SNHLY and CDR2 FYNNEI. The CDR3 DNA follows: TGTGCCAGCAGGAGAGATAGCAATCAGCCCCAGCATTTT. This gives the protein CASRRDSNQPQHF.

The CDR3 nucleotides read TGTGCCAGTAGCAAAAACTATGGCTACACCTTC. Its protein product is CASSKNYGYTF. The V call is TRBV19, the J call TRBJ1-2; D unresolved. CDR1 is LNHDA and CDR2 is SQIVND in the germline V gene (reference sequence). This CDR3 contains 11 residues. The V end was cut by 6 bases, the J end by 2 bases, with 4 bases between.

In this sample, this clone turned up a few times. The CDR3 protein is CASSLAGTGGIQPQHF. The CDR3 DNA reads as TGTGCCAGCAGTTTAGCCGGGACAGGGGGGATTCAGCCCCAGCATTTT. V usage is TRBV27 and J usage is TRBJ1-5; 11 bases align to TRBD1. The CDR3 is 16 amino acids. J gave up 6 bases and V 2 bases, and 6 bases lay outside the gene matches. Germline-derived CDR1 and CDR2 are MNHEY and SMNVEV (reference sequence).

The chain is built from TRBV6-5 and TRBJ1-5; 9 positions match TRBD1. V lost 6 bases and J lost 7; bases outside the gene matches: 7. The CDR3 covers 14 residues. CDR1 is MNHEY, CDR2 SVGAGI, per germline. Here the CDR3 DNA reads TGTGCCAGCAGGTCCGGGACAGGGAACCAGCCCCAGCATTTT. As protein: CASRSGTGNQPQHF.

CDR3 nucleotides: TGTGCCAGCAGTCCCAACACCCCTGGGGCCAACGTCCTGACTTTC. This codes for CASSPNTPGANVLTF. The chain links TRBV6-5 to TRBJ2-6, with no clear D. CDR1 is MNHEY, CDR2 SVGAGI, per germline. V lost 5 bases, J lost 2 bases, and 10 bases lay in between. The CDR3 consists of 15 residues.

The chain is built from TRBV2 and TRBJ2-7; 8 nucleotides agree with TRBD2. Germline V gene lookup returns CDR1 SNHLY and CDR2 FYNNEI. Germline trimming cut 6 bases from V and 2 bases from J; bases unmatched to any gene: 3. The CDR3 is 13 amino acids. The CDR3 loop is CASRVAGTYEQYF. The CDR3 nucleotides read TGTGCCAGCAGAGTAGCGGGAACCTACGAGCAGTACTTC.

This chain links TRBV4-1 with TRBJ2-7; D ambiguous. Between the trimmed V and J ends, which lost 0 bases and 2 bases, there was a span of 8 bases. The V gene's germline CDR1 is MGHRA and CDR2 YSYEKL. The CDR3 runs to 14 residues. CDR3 sequence: CASSQDIVAYEQYF. DNA for the CDR3: TGCGCCAGCAGCCAAGATATTGTAGCCTACGAGCAGTACTTC.

This chain joins TRBV5-4 and TRBJ1-2; TRBD1 aligns across 7 bases. This CDR3 spans 13 amino acids. Per germline, CDR1 SGHNT and CDR2 YYREEE (reference sequence). The ends lost 4 bases at V and 7 bases at J; junction bases unmatched: 7. CDR3: CASSVETGSGYTF. DNA of the CDR3: TGTGCCAGCAGCGTGGAGACAGGGTCTGGCTACACCTTC.

This chain uses TRBV6-1 with TRBJ1-5, with unresolved D. The ends were cut back, 4 bases at V and 5 bases at J, with 3 bases in the middle. The CDR3 is made up of 11 amino acids. From germline, CDR1 is MNHNS and CDR2 SASEGT. CDR3 protein: CASSGHQPQHF. CDR3 coding DNA: TGTGCCAGCAGTGGGCATCAGCCCCAGCATTTT.

The chain employs TRBV6-5 and TRBJ2-5; the D is unclear. V was cut by 5 bases and J by 4 bases, with 11 bases left in between. The CDR3 totals 13 residues. Germline V gives CDR1 MNHEY, CDR2 SVGAGI. CDR3 loop: CASSIATLETQYF. The DNA of the CDR3 is TGTGCCAGCAGTATAGCCACCCTAGAGACCCAGTACTTC.

This clone has just a few counts. Written as DNA, the CDR3 is TGTGCCAGCAGCCCGTGGGGGACTAGCGGGGGGGCCGGGGAGCTGTTTTTT. Its translation is CASSPWGTSGGAGELFF. V is TRBV7-2 and J is TRBJ2-2, with TRBD2 matching over 16 bases. With 5 bases clipped from V and 6 bases from J, the junction kept 6 bases outside the gene matches. Germline V gene lookup returns CDR1 SGHTA and CDR2 FQGNSA. This CDR3 is built from 17 residues.

The chain carries TRBV9 and TRBJ1-1; possible D gene TRBD1, 6 bases. This CDR3 contains 12 residues. V shed 2 bases and J shed 5 bases, with 7 bases lying between them. CDR1 is SGDLS, CDR2 YYNGEE, per germline. This chain's CDR3 is CASSVGTTEAFF. DNA for the CDR3: TGTGCCAGCAGCGTTGGGACAACTGAAGCTTTCTTT.

Written as DNA, the CDR3 is TGTGCCAGCAGCCCAAAGACAGGGTCCGGGGAGCTGTTTTTT. It translates to CASSPKTGSGELFF. The V and J genes are TRBV9 and TRBJ2-2; TRBD1 aligns across 7 bases. CDR3 length: 14 amino acids. Germline values: CDR1 SGDLS, CDR2 YYNGEE. Losses at the gene ends were 4 bases for V and 6 bases for J; bases not matched to a gene: 6.

The chain uses TRBV5-1 and TRBJ1-4; 9 bases agree with TRBD1. After removal of 0 bases from V and 8 bases from J, the junction contained 5 bases not matched to a gene. Looked up from germline, CDR1 is SGHRS and CDR2 is YFSETQ. The CDR3 has 15 amino acids. The CDR3 region is CASSLGDREAEKLFF. CDR3 sequence (DNA): TGCGCCAGCAGCTTGGGGGACAGGGAGGCGGAAAAACTGTTTTTT.

This clone turned up a few times. V gene TRBV29-1 combines with J gene TRBJ2-3; D not resolved. V gave up 6 bases and J gave up 5 bases, with 12 bases separating them. CDR1 is SQVTM, CDR2 ANQGSEA, per germline. The CDR3 length is 12 residues. The CDR3 loop is CSVKILGDTQYF. The CDR3 DNA is TGCAGCGTCAAAATTCTCGGAGATACGCAGTATTTT.